The 7 T cell receptor beta chains in this list originate from one sample, sequenced in a study of blood T cell repertoires in COVID-19. Sequencing used immunoSEQ multiplex PCR; TCRdb keeps in-frame clones, though not all of them. The data show roughly 120,000 clones, nearly 90% seen once. The specimen sequenced was peripheral blood. The source of these receptors is a woman between 65 and 79 years old who had recovered from COVID-19.

This rearrangement joins TRBV3-1 (or the pseudogene TRBV3-2) to TRBJ2-7, with 8 bases that match TRBD2. Germline V gene lookup returns CDR1 LGHDT and CDR2 YNNKEL (reference sequence). Losses at the gene ends were 4 bases for V and 0 bases for J; bases not matched to a gene: 8. The CDR3 sequence is 16 residues long. The chain's CDR3 is CASSPFMAGGSYEQYF. For the CDR3, the DNA is TGTGCCAGCAGCCCGTTTATGGCGGGGGGCTCCTACGAGCAGTACTTC.

The rearrangement uses TRBV7-2 and TRBJ2-7; D is possibly TRBD2 (5 bases). Trimming left V 2 bases short and J 1 base short, with 9 bases between. The germline V gene encodes CDR1 SGHTA and CDR2 FQGNSA. The CDR3 runs to 14 residues. The CDR3 loop reads CASSLREWSYEQYF. CDR3 DNA sequence: TGTGCCAGCAGCTTAAGGGAGTGGTCCTACGAGCAGTACTTC. The full variable domain, in which reference TRBV7-2 and TRBJ2-7 provide the parts outside the CDR3, is GAGVSQSPSNKVTEKGKDVELRCDPISGHTALYWYRQSLGQGLEFLIYFQGNSAPDKSGLPSDRFSAERTGGSVSTLTIQRTQQEDSAVYLCASSLREWSYEQYFGPGTRLTVT.

This sequence joins TRBV2 and TRBJ1-1; 7 positions agree with TRBD1. Germline V gene data show CDR1 as SNHLY and CDR2 as FYNNEI. V was clipped by 5 bases and J by 1 base; unmatched bases: 4. The CDR3 loop spans 14 amino acids. The CDR3 bases are TGTGCCAGCAGTTCCCAGGGGGGGAACACTGAAGCTTTCTTT. Translated, it gives CASSSQGGNTEAFF.

The chain joins TRBV6-4 to TRBJ1-1; 8 bases map to TRBD1. The CDR3 extends over 13 amino acids. Per the germline V gene, CDR1 is MRHNA and CDR2 is SNTAGT. V was clipped by 5 bases and J by 3 bases; unmatched bases: 2. The CDR3 here is CASSRDRYTEAFF. The CDR3 DNA is TGTGCCAGCAGTCGGGACAGGTACACTGAAGCTTTCTTT.

The chain combines TRBV15 with TRBJ2-1, with 12 positions matching TRBD2. The V gene end was trimmed by 0 bases and the J gene end by 3 bases; junction bases not matched to a gene: 12. Per the germline V gene, CDR1 is LNHNV and CDR2 is YYDKDF (reference sequence). The CDR3 is made up of 20 amino acids. CDR3: CATSRDLGLAGGKGYNEQFF. In DNA form, the CDR3 reads TGTGCCACCAGCAGAGATTTGGGTCTAGCGGGAGGGAAGGGCTACAATGAGCAGTTCTTC.

The genes are TRBV5-5 and TRBJ2-3; 7 bases map to TRBD1. The junction had 8 bases not matched to a gene; V was cut back by 5 bases and J by 2 bases. From germline, CDR1 is SGHKS and CDR2 YYEKEE (reference sequence). CDR3 length: 15 amino acids. The CDR3 DNA reads TGTGCCAGCAGTCCAGGGGGAACGATCACAGATACGCAGTATTTT. Translating it yields CASSPGGTITDTQYF.

The count of this clone is one. V and J are TRBV6-2 or TRBV6-3 and TRBJ2-7; D is perhaps TRBD1 (5 bases). This CDR3 comprises 16 residues. Germline V CDR1 and CDR2: MNHEY, SVGEGT. V lost 2 bases to trimming and J lost 2 bases, with 16 bases between them. This CDR3 is CASSYVRGKNTYEQYF. CDR3 coding DNA: TGTGCCAGCAGTTACGTAAGGGGTAAGAATACCTACGAGCAGTACTTC.